The T cell receptor beta chain under discussion was sequenced for a study of shared clonotypes between healthy human individuals. Some clones are missing from TCRdb's copy, which holds only in-frame ones; the method was immunoSEQ multiplex PCR. The sample has approximately 2.3 million clones; 93% are singletons. Germline CDR1 reads LNHDA; CDR2 reads SQIVND (reference sequence). This CDR3 has 14 amino acids. The V gene lost 10 bases and the J gene lost 1 base, with 16 bases spanning the gap. Study results and caveats: Clonotypes shared by all four sorted-subset donors had higher generation probabilities than non-shared clonotypes.

Regarding this clone: Its target is unknown.

The specimen was naive CD4+ T cells from PBMCs. Subset denoted: CD45RA+ positively selected. The source of this sequence is a man between 18 and 35 years old in good health. Some clones in this sample may be carry-over from other donors' samples. The rearrangement joins TRBV19 to TRBJ1-1, with D maybe TRBD1 (5 bases). Here the CDR3 reads CATHLGGTNTEAFF. DNA of the CDR3: TGTGCCACCCACCTCGGAGGGACGAACACTGAAGCTTTCTTT.